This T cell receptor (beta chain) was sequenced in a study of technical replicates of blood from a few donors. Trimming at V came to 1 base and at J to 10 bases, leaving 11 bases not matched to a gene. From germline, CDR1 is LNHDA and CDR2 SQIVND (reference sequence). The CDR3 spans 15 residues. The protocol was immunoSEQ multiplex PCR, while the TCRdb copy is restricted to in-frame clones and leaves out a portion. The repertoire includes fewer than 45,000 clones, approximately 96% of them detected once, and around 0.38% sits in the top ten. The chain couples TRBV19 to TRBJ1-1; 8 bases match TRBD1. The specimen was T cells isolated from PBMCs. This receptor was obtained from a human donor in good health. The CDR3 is CASSIVRTGQVRAFF. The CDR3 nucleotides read TGTGCCAGTAGTATAGTTCGGACAGGGCAGGTGCGAGCTTTCTTT. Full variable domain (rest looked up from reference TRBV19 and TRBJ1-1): DGGITQSPKYLFRKEGQNVTLSCEQNLNHDAMYWYRQDPGQGLRLIYYSQIVNDFQKGDIAEGYSVSREKKESFPLTVTSAQKNPTAFYLCASSIVRTGQVRAFFGQGTRLTVV.